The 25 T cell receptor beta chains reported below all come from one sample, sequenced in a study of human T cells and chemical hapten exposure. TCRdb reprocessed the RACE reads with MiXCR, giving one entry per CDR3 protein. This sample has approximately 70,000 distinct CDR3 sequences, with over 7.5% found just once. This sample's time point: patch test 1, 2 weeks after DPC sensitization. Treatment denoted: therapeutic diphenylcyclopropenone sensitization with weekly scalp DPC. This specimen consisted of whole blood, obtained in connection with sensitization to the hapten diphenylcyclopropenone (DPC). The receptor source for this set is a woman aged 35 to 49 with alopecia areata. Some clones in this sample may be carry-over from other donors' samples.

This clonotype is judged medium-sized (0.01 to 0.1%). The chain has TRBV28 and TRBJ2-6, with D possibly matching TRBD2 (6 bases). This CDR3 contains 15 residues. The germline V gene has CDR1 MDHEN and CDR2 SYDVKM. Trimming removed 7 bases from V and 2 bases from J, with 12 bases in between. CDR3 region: CASTRSGAGANVLTF. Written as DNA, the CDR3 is TGTGCCAGCACCCGCTCGGGGGCTGGGGCCAACGTCCTGACTTTC.

The CDR3 region has the DNA TGTGCCAGTAGTATCTACACGGGGCCACCCTACAATGAGCAGTTCTTC. Translated: CASSIYTGPPYNEQFF. The rearrangement links TRBV19 to TRBJ2-1; TRBD1 or TRBD2 may be the D gene (5 bases each). The CDR3 runs to 16 residues. Germline V gives CDR1 LNHDA, CDR2 SQIVND (reference sequence). Deletions cut 3 bases from V and 2 bases from J, with 14 bases between.

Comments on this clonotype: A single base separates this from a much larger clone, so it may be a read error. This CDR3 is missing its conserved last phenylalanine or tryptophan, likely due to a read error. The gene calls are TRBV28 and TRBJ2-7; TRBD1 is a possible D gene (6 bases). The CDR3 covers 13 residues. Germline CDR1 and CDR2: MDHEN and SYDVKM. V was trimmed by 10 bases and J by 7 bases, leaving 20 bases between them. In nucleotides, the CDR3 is TGTGCCATCCAAGTACTAGGGGGTAATGAGCAGTACATC. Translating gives CAIQVLGGNEQYI.

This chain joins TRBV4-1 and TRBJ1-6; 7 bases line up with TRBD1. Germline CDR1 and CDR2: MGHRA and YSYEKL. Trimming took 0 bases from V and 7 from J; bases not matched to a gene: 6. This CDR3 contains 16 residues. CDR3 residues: CASSQEGGAGNSPLHF. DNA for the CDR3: TGCGCCAGCAGCCAAGAAGGGGGCGCGGGGAATTCACCCCTCCACTTT.

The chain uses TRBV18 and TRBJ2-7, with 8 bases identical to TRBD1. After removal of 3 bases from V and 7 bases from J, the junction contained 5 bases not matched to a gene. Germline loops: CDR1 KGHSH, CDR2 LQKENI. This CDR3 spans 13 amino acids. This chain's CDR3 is CASSPGQGGEQYF. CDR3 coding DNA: TGTGCCAGCTCACCTGGACAGGGTGGTGAGCAGTACTTC. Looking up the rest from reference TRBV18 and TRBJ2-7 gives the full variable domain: NAGVMQNPRHLVRRRGQEARLRCSPMKGHSHVYWYRQLPEEGLKFMVYLQKENIIDESGMPKERFSAEFPKEGPSILRIQQVVRGDSAAYFCASSPGQGGEQYFGPGTRLTVT.

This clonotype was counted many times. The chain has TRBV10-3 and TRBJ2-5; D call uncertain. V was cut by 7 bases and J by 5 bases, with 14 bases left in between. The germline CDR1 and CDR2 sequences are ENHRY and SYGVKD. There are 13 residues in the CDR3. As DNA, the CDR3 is TGTGCCATCACCACTGGATTGGGGGAGACCCAGTACTTC. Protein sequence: CAITTGLGETQYF.

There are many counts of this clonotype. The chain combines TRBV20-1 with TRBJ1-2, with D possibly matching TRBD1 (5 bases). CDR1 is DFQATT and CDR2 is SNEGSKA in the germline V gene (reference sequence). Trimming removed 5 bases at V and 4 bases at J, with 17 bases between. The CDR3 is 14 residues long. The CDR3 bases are TGCAGTGCTTTATCCGGGACCCTGATCTATGGCTACACCTTC. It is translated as CSALSGTLIYGYTF.

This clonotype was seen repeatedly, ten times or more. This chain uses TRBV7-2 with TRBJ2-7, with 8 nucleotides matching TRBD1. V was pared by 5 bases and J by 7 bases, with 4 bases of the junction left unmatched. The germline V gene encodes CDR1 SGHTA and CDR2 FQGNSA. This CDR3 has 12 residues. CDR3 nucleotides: TGTGCCAGCAGCCGAACAGGGGGTGAGCAGTACTTC. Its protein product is CASSRTGGEQYF.

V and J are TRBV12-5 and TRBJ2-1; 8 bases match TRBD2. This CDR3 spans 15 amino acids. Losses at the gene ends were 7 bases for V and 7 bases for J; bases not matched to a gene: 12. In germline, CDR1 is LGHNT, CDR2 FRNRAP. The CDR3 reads CASARIAGPRNEQFF. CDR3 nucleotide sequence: TGTGCTAGTGCCCGAATAGCGGGGCCCCGTAATGAGCAGTTCTTC.

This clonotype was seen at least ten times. Here the CDR3 reads CASRRHGGTEAFF. For the CDR3, the DNA is TGTGCCAGCAGGAGACATGGAGGAACTGAAGCTTTCTTT. V is TRBV6-5 and J is TRBJ1-1; D unresolved. The V gene lost 6 bases and the J gene lost 5 bases, with 13 bases spanning the gap. Per germline, CDR1 MNHEY and CDR2 SVGAGI. This CDR3 contains 13 residues.

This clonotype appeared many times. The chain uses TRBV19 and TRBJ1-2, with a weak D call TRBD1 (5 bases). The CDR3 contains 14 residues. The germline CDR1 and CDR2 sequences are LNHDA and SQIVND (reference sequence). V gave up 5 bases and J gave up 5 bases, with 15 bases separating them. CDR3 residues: CASSAPGLGYGYTF. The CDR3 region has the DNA TGTGCCAGTAGTGCGCCGGGACTAGGTTATGGCTACACCTTC.

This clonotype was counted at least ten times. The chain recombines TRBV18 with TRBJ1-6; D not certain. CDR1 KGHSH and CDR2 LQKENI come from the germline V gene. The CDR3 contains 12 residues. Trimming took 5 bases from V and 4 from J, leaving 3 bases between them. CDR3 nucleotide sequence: TGTGCCAGCTCAGGGTATAATTCACCCCTCCACTTT. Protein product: CASSGYNSPLHF.

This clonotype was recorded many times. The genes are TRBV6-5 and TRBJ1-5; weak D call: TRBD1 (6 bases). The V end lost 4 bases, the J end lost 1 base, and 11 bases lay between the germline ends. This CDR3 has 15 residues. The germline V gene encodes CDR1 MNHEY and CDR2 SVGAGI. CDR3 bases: TGTGCCAGCAGTTTTACAGGGAACAGCAATCAGCCCCAGCATTTT. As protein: CASSFTGNSNQPQHF.

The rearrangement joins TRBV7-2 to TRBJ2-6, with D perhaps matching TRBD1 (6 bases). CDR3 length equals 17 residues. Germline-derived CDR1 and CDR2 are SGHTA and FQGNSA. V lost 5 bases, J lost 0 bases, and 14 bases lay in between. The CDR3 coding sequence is TGTGCCAGCAGCACCCGGACAGCTTACTCTGGGGCCAACGTCCTGACTTTC. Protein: CASSTRTAYSGANVLTF.

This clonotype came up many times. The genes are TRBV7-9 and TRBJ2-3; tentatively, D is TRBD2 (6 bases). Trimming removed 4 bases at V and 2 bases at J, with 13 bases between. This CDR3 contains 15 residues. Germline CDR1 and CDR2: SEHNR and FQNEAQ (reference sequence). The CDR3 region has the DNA TGTGCCAGCAGCTCGGACTACCCAATCACAGATACGCAGTATTTT. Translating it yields CASSSDYPITDTQYF.

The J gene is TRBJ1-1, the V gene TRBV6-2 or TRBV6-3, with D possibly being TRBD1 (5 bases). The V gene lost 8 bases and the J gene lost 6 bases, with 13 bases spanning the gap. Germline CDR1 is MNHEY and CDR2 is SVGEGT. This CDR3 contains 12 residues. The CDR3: CASARGLAEAFF. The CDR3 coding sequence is TGTGCCAGCGCGAGGGGTCTCGCTGAAGCTTTCTTT.

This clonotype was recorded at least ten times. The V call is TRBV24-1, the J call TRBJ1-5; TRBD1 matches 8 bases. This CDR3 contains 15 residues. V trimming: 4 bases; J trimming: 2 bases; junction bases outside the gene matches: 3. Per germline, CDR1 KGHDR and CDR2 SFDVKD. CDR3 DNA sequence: TGTGCCACCAGTGAATCGACAGGGGGCAATCAGCCCCAGCATTTT. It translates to CATSESTGGNQPQHF.

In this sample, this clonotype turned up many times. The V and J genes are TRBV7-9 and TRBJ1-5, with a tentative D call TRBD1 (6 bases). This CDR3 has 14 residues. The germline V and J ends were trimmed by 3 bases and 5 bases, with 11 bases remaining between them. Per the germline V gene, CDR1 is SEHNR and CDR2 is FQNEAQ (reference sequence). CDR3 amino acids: CASSLPGQDQPQHF. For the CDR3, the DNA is TGTGCCAGCAGCTTGCCGGGACAAGATCAGCCCCAGCATTTT.

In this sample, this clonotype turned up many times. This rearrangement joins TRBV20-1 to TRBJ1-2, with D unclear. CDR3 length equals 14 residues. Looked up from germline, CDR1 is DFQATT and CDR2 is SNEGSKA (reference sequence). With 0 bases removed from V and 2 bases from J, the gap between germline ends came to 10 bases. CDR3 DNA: TGCAGTGCTAGAGATCCAGTCCTAAACTATGGCTACACCTTC. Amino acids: CSARDPVLNYGYTF.

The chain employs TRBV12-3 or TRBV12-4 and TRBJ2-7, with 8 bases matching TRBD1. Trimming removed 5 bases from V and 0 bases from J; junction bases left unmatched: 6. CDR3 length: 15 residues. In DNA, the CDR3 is TGTGCCAGCAGTCCGGGACAGGCCTACTCCTACGAGCAGTACTTC. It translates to CASSPGQAYSYEQYF.

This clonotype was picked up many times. The CDR3 DNA is TGTGCCAGCAGTTACCGGGCAGACCCTGTGGAAGAGACCCAGTACTTC. Protein sequence: CASSYRADPVEETQYF. This chain connects TRBV6-2 or TRBV6-3 to TRBJ2-5, with unresolved D. V dropped 2 bases and J dropped 3 bases, with 16 bases sitting between them. Germline CDR1 reads MNHEY; CDR2 reads SVGEGT. The CDR3 totals 16 residues.

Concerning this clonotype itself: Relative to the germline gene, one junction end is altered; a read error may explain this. Written as DNA, the CDR3 is TGCGCCAGCAGCCAAGACGGGGGGCTGTTTTTT. This sequence encodes CASSQDGGLFF. This sequence joins TRBV4-1 and TRBJ2-2; D might be TRBD2 (6 bases). Germline CDR1 reads MGHRA; CDR2 reads YSYEKL. The CDR3 runs 11 residues.

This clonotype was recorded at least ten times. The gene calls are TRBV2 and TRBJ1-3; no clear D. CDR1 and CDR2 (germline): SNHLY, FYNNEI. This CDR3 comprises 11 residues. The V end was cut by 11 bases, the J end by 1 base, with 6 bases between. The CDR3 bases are TGTGCCTTGGGATCTGGAAACACCATATATTTT. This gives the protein CALGSGNTIYF.

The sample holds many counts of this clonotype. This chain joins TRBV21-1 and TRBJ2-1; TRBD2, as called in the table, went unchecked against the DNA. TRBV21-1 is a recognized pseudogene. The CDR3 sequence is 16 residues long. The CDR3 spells CASSKGGLAGHNEQFF. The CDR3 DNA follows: TGTGCCAGCAGCAAAGGCGGTCTAGCGGGGCACAATGAGCAGTTCTTC.

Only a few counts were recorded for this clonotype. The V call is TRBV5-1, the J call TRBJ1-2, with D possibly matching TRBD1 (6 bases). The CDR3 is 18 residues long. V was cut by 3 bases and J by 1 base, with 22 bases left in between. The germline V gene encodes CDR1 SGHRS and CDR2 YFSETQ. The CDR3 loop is CASSWEFLGQPYNYGYTF. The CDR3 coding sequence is TGCGCCAGCAGCTGGGAGTTTCTTGGACAGCCGTATAACTATGGCTACACCTTC.